What follows describes a single T cell receptor (beta chain). This record comes from a study of blood T cell repertoires in COVID-19. Turning to the study itself: There were acute and convalescent COVID-19 samples, and they came from the United States, Italy and Spain. The cDNA or gDNA used as material had been derived from T cells, B-cell-depleted T cells, or PBMCs.

This CDR3 spans 17 amino acids. Germline CDR1 and CDR2: SGHRS and YFSETQ. Trimming cost V 0 bases and J 2 bases; bases outside gene matches: 8. Clones were read by immunoSEQ multiplex PCR, and TCRdb kept only the in-frame ones, dropping some. The table includes around 300,000 clones, 75% to 90% detected once. The receptor was isolated from a woman aged 70-85 years with acute or convalescent COVID-19. The sample was peripheral blood. The gene calls are TRBV5-1 and TRBJ1-2, with TRBD1 matching over 9 bases. This CDR3 reads CASSLGGTGSVNYGYTF. CDR3 sequence (DNA): TGCGCCAGCAGCTTGGGGGGGACAGGGTCGGTGAACTATGGCTACACCTTC. The complete variable domain, with remaining parts taken from reference TRBV5-1 and TRBJ1-2, reads KAGVTQTPRYLIKTRGQQVTLSCSPISGHRSVSWYQQTPGQGLQFLFEYFSETQRNKGNFPGRFSGRQFSNSRSEMNVSTLELGDSALYLCASSLGGTGSVNYGYTFGSGTRLTVV.